Below are 24 T cell receptor beta chains sequenced from a single sample in a study of CD8 T cells in Susac syndrome. Random hexamers were used to reverse transcribe an amount of about 0.45 to 1 ug RNA. One entry per CDR3 protein, called by TCRdb with MiXCR from the immunoSEQ multiplex PCR reads. The sample shows around 200,000 distinct CDR3 sequences, just under 95% of them seen only once. The sequenced sample consisted of CD4+ T cells from PBMCs. The receptors were sampled from a human donor with Susac syndrome.

J is TRBJ1-1 and V is TRBV4-2; D is perhaps TRBD1 (6 bases). This CDR3 comprises 13 residues. Per the germline V gene, CDR1 is LGHNA and CDR2 is YNFKEQ. The ends were cut back, 5 bases at V and 3 bases at J, with 10 bases in the middle. CDR3 residues: CASSEGGYTEAFF. As DNA, the CDR3 is TGTGCCAGCAGCGAGGGGGGGTACACTGAAGCTTTCTTT.

The chain uses TRBV12-3 or TRBV12-4 and TRBJ2-5; D call uncertain. This CDR3 spans 11 amino acids. V lost 2 bases and J lost 6, with 4 bases in between. CDR3 in amino acids: CASSLSKTQYF. The CDR3 nucleotides read TGTGCCAGCAGTTTATCGAAGACCCAGTACTTC.

This sequence joins TRBV23-1 and TRBJ1-4, with 8 bases identical to TRBD1. TRBV23-1 belongs to the ORF category, with a function that is uncertain. This CDR3 is 16 amino acids long. Trimming took 2 bases from V and 7 from J; bases not matched to a gene: 9. The CDR3 nucleotides are TGCGCCAGCAGTCAACCGAACAGGGGGACATCTGAAAAACTGTTTTTT. Protein: CASSQPNRGTSEKLFF.

V and J are TRBV6-5 and TRBJ2-1, with unresolved D. Trimming took 0 bases from V and 1 from J, leaving 13 bases between them. The CDR3 is 17 amino acids. Germline-derived CDR1 and CDR2 are MNHEY and SVGAGI. The CDR3 loop reads CASSYSSNYLSYNEQFF. In nucleotides, the CDR3 is TGTGCCAGCAGTTACTCGTCGAACTACTTATCCTACAATGAGCAGTTCTTC.

The genes are TRBV3-1 and TRBJ2-5; D gene unclear. Looked up from germline, CDR1 is LGHDT and CDR2 is YNNKEL (reference sequence). The CDR3 spans 13 residues. Trimming took 4 bases from V and 4 from J, leaving 10 bases between them. CDR3 region: CASSPRILETQYF. DNA for the CDR3: TGTGCCAGCAGCCCGCGGATTCTAGAGACCCAGTACTTC.

The CDR3 here is CASSCDTQYF. The CDR3 bases are TGTGCCAGCAGTTGCGATACGCAGTATTTT. The chain carries TRBV27 and TRBJ2-3; D is unclear. CDR1 is MNHEY, CDR2 SMNVEV, per germline (reference sequence). The length of the CDR3 is 10 residues. V was pared by 4 bases and J by 6 bases, with 2 bases between.

This chain links TRBV4-3 with TRBJ1-1; D gene ambiguous. The CDR3 extends over 15 amino acids. The germline CDR1 and CDR2 sequences are LGHNA and YSLEER. V lost 0 bases and J 1 base, leaving 9 bases between the germline ends. The CDR3 sequence: CASSQETATNTEAFF. The CDR3 DNA follows: TGCGCCAGCAGCCAAGAAACAGCGACGAACACTGAAGCTTTCTTT.

V and J are TRBV29-1 and TRBJ2-3; TRBD2 matches 7 bases. V lost 6 bases to trimming and J lost 0 bases; unmatched junction nucleotides: 3. The germline gives CDR1 SQVTM, CDR2 ANQGSEA. The CDR3 has 13 residues. The CDR3 region is CSVQRDSTDTQYF. In DNA form, the CDR3 reads TGCAGCGTCCAGCGGGACAGCACAGATACGCAGTATTTT.

This chain uses TRBV9 with TRBJ2-1, with D unresolved. The CDR3 is 15 residues long. From germline, CDR1 is SGDLS and CDR2 YYNGEE. The V end lost 0 bases, the J end lost 4 bases, and 11 bases lay between the germline ends. The CDR3 region is CASSVEGLEYNEQFF. As DNA, the CDR3 is TGTGCCAGCAGCGTAGAAGGATTAGAGTACAATGAGCAGTTCTTC.

This chain uses TRBV30 with TRBJ1-3; no reliable D call. This CDR3 contains 13 residues. CDR1 GTSNPN and CDR2 SVGIG come from the germline V gene (reference sequence). Trimming removed 2 bases at V and 3 bases at J, with 8 bases between. CDR3 sequence (DNA): TGTGCCTGGAGTACCCGCGGTGGAAACACCATATATTTT. Amino acids: CAWSTRGGNTIYF.

The chain combines TRBV7-9 with TRBJ1-1; TRBD1 aligns across 7 bases. Trimming removed 7 bases from V and 3 bases from J; junction bases left unmatched: 8. CDR1 and CDR2 (germline): SEHNR, FQNEAQ (reference sequence). CDR3 length: 14 residues. CDR3 region: CASNYQGDDTEAFF. The CDR3 nucleotides read TGTGCCAGCAATTATCAGGGGGATGACACTGAAGCTTTCTTT.

J is TRBJ1-5 and V is TRBV7-9; 7 nucleotides line up with TRBD1. The CDR3 is made up of 14 amino acids. The germline CDR1 and CDR2 sequences are SEHNR and FQNEAQ (reference sequence). With V trimmed by 5 bases and J by 10 bases, 11 bases remained unmatched. The CDR3 sequence: CASSPGGRDSPQHF. In nucleotides, the CDR3 is TGTGCCAGCAGCCCAGGGGGGAGAGATAGTCCCCAGCATTTT.

The chain uses TRBV20-1 and TRBJ2-1; 10 nucleotides line up with TRBD2. The CDR3 spans 15 residues. J gave up 4 bases and V 1 base, and 4 bases lay outside the gene matches. CDR1 and CDR2 (germline): DFQATT, SNEGSKA (reference sequence). CDR3 amino acids: CSARVALAGYNEQFF. Written as DNA, the CDR3 is TGCAGTGCTAGAGTTGCACTAGCGGGATACAATGAGCAGTTCTTC.

The rearrangement links TRBV7-2 to TRBJ1-5; tentatively, D is TRBD1 (5 bases). Per the germline V gene, CDR1 is SGHTA and CDR2 is FQGNSA. V was shortened by 5 bases and J by 5 bases, with 13 bases between the two germline ends. This CDR3 spans 14 amino acids. CDR3 sequence (DNA): TGTGCCAGCAGCCCGGTGGAGGGACATCAGCCCCAGCATTTT. This translates into CASSPVEGHQPQHF.

The CDR3 protein is CASSSQGQDVYGYTF. The CDR3, as DNA: TGTGCCAGCAGCTCCCAGGGACAGGACGTCTATGGCTACACCTTC. The chain links TRBV7-2 to TRBJ1-2; 8 bases line up with TRBD1. CDR1 is SGHTA, CDR2 FQGNSA, per germline. V lost 4 bases, J lost 4 bases, and 8 bases stayed unmatched. The CDR3 covers 15 residues.

The chain has TRBV12-3 or TRBV12-4 and TRBJ1-5; D unclear. V was shortened by 7 bases and J by 5 bases, with 12 bases between the two germline ends. The CDR3 covers 13 residues. CDR3 coding DNA: TGTGCCAGCACCTCGACCCCCGATCAGCCCCAGCATTTT. Protein: CASTSTPDQPQHF.

The rearrangement links TRBV20-1 to TRBJ2-4, with 8 nucleotides matching TRBD2. J gave up 4 bases and V 1 base, and 6 bases lay outside the gene matches. The CDR3 runs 15 residues. Germline-derived CDR1 and CDR2 are DFQATT and SNEGSKA (reference sequence). DNA for the CDR3: TGCAGTGCTAGAGGAAGCGGGGGAGATAAAAACATTCAGTACTTC. The encoded protein is CSARGSGGDKNIQYF.

V usage is TRBV6-2 or TRBV6-3 and J usage is TRBJ1-5; D gene ambiguous. Trimming left V 2 bases short and J 0 bases short, with 11 bases between. Germline CDR1 and CDR2: MNHEY and SVGEGT. The CDR3 loop spans 16 amino acids. The CDR3 reads CASSYDNGYSNQPQHF. In DNA form, the CDR3 reads TGTGCCAGCAGTTACGACAACGGATATAGCAATCAGCCCCAGCATTTT.

This clonotype was detected only once. The genes are TRBV7-2 and TRBJ2-7, with 7 bases identical to TRBD2. The CDR3 has 16 residues. Trimming cost V 2 bases and J 0 bases; bases outside gene matches: 7. The V gene's germline CDR1 is SGHTA and CDR2 FQGNSA. The CDR3 region has the DNA TGTGCCAGCAGCTTAATGGGCGGGAGTAGCTCCTACGAGCAGTACTTC. This gives the protein CASSLMGGSSSYEQYF.

The rearrangement joins TRBV20-1 to TRBJ2-2; possible D gene TRBD1, 6 bases. This CDR3 is built from 14 residues. CDR1 is DFQATT, CDR2 SNEGSKA, per germline (reference sequence). V dropped 6 bases and J dropped 2 bases, with 13 bases sitting between them. The CDR3 nucleotides are TGCAGTGCAAGACAGGTGGATAACACCGGGGAGCTGTTTTTT. The encoded protein is CSARQVDNTGELFF.

This chain uses TRBV20-1 with TRBJ1-1; D uncertain. The CDR3 runs 13 residues. V was pared by 3 bases and J by 1 base, with 9 bases between. Per germline, CDR1 DFQATT and CDR2 SNEGSKA (reference sequence). The CDR3 sequence is CSASQHANTEAFF. As DNA, the CDR3 is TGCAGTGCTAGCCAACACGCGAACACTGAAGCTTTCTTT.

The chain recombines TRBV11-2 with TRBJ1-3; no firm D call. Germline V gives CDR1 SGHAT, CDR2 FQNNGV. There are 15 residues in the CDR3. Trimming pared 5 bases from V and 2 bases from J, leaving 13 bases between. The CDR3 here is CASSTPWSPGNTIYF. CDR3 bases: TGTGCCAGCAGCACCCCATGGTCCCCTGGAAACACCATATATTTT.

The chain is built from TRBV28 and TRBJ2-5; 8 bases agree with TRBD1. V gave up 4 bases and J gave up 5 bases; unmatched junction bases: 12. This CDR3 region has 16 residues. Germline loops: CDR1 MDHEN, CDR2 SYDVKM. CDR3 DNA: TGTGCCAGCAGTTCTCAGGACAGGGTTTATTTGGAGACCCAGTACTTC. Translation: CASSSQDRVYLETQYF.

The chain employs TRBV20-1 and TRBJ1-5, with a tentative D call TRBD1 (6 bases). The CDR3 consists of 15 residues. Deletions cut 5 bases from V and 0 bases from J, with 14 bases between. Looked up from germline, CDR1 is DFQATT and CDR2 is SNEGSKA (reference sequence). The CDR3 nucleotides are TGCAGTGCTCAACAGGGTATTGGTAGCAATCAGCCCCAGCATTTT. It specifies CSAQQGIGSNQPQHF.